The TCR beta chain under discussion was sequenced for a study of blood T cell repertoires in COVID-19. Across the study: T cells, B-cell-depleted T cells, or PBMCs provided the cDNA or gDNA that served as material.

This CDR3 has 11 amino acids. The germline V gene has CDR1 LNHDA and CDR2 SQIVND (reference sequence). Deletions cut 5 bases from V and 8 bases from J, with 9 bases between. Only in-frame clones appear in the TCRdb table, and some are missing; sequencing was by immunoSEQ multiplex PCR. The table shows 350,000 or so clones, with about 90% occurring only once. The participants were between roughly 18 and 100 years old and came from roughly 24 US areas. A COVID-19 case was met by exposed participants within 2 weeks before study entry. The chain carries TRBV19 and TRBJ1-1, with D unclear. Sequencing was done on a sample of PBMCs or T cells enriched from blood (not recorded which). The clonotype was recovered from a woman aged 30 to 39 who had been exposed to COVID-19. CDR3 bases: TGTGCCAGTAGTCGTTGGGAGGAAGCTTTCTTT. Translating gives CASSRWEEAFF.